The 2 T cell receptor beta chains in this list originate from one sample, sequenced in a study of T-cell reconstitution after alpha-beta-depleted transplantation in children. Unique molecular identifiers featured in how the TCRbeta library was prepared. TCRdb re-called the PCR reads with MiXCR, one entry per CDR3 protein. The sample yields some 200,000 distinct CDR3 sequences, approximately 6.9% seen once. This material consisted of PBMCs, taken before TCRalphabeta/CD19-depleted stem cell transplant. Receptors originate from a boy under 10 years old with acute lymphoblastic leukemia, due to receive a stem cell transplant.

This clonotype occurred many times. This chain uses TRBV7-9 with TRBJ2-2; D possibly corresponds to TRBD2 (5 bases). Germline V gives CDR1 SEHNR, CDR2 FQNEAQ (reference sequence). This CDR3 has 16 amino acids. Between the trimmed V and J ends, which lost 5 bases and 5 bases, there was a span of 18 bases. The CDR3 DNA follows: TGTGCCAGCAGCATGGACTTTAAATCGGATACCGGGGAGCTGTTTTTT. The encoded protein is CASSMDFKSDTGELFF. Together with reference TRBV7-9 and TRBJ2-2, the CDR3 gives the full variable domain: DTGVSQNPRHKITKRGQNVTFRCDPISEHNRLYWYRQTLGQGPEFLTYFQNEAQLEKSRLLSDRFSAERPKGSFSTLEIQRTEQGDSAMYLCASSMDFKSDTGELFFGEGSRLTVL.

This clonotype showed up many times. The J gene is TRBJ2-1, the V gene TRBV12-3 or TRBV12-4; D assignment may be TRBD1 or TRBD2 (5 bases each). V was trimmed by 6 bases and J by 7 bases, leaving 13 bases between them. This CDR3 is built from 13 residues. The CDR3 DNA follows: TGTGCCAGCAGCTTCGGGGACGGAAATGAGCAGTTCTTC. Amino acid sequence: CASSFGDGNEQFF.